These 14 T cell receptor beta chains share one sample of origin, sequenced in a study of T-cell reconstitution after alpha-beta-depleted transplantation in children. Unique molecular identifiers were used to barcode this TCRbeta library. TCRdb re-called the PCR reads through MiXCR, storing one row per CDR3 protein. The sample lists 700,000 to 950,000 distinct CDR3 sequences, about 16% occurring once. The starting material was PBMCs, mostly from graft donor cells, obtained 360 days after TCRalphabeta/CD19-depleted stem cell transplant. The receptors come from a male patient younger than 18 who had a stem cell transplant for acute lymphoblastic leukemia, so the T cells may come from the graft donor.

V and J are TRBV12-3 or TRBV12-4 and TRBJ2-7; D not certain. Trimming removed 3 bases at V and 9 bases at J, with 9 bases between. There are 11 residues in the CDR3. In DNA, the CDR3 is TGTGCCAGCAGTTTTAGTTTTGTGCAGTACTTC. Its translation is CASSFSFVQYF.

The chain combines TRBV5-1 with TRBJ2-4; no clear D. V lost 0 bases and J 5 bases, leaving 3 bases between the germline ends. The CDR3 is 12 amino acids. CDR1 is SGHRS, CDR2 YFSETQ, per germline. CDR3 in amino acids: CASSLAQNIQYF. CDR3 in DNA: TGCGCCAGCAGCTTGGCGCAAAACATTCAGTACTTC. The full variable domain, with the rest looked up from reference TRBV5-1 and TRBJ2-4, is KAGVTQTPRYLIKTRGQQVTLSCSPISGHRSVSWYQQTPGQGLQFLFEYFSETQRNKGNFPGRFSGRQFSNSRSEMNVSTLELGDSALYLCASSLAQNIQYFGAGTRLSVL.

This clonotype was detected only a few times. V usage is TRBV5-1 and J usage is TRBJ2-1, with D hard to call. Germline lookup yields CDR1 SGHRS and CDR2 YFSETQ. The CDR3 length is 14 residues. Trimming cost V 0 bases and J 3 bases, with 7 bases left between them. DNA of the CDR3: TGCGCCAGCAGCTTGGGAGAGTTCTACAATGAGCAGTTCTTC. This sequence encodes CASSLGEFYNEQFF. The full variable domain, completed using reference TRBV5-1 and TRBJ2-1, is KAGVTQTPRYLIKTRGQQVTLSCSPISGHRSVSWYQQTPGQGLQFLFEYFSETQRNKGNFPGRFSGRQFSNSRSEMNVSTLELGDSALYLCASSLGEFYNEQFFGPGTRLTVL.

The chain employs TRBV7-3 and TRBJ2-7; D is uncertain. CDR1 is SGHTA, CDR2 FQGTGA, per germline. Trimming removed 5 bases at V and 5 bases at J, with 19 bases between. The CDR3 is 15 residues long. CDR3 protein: CASSPRSSRFDEQYF. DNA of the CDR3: TGTGCCAGCAGCCCTCGGAGCTCTCGCTTTGACGAGCAGTACTTC. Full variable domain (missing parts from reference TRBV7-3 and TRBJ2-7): GAGVSQTPSNKVTEKGKYVELRCDPISGHTALYWYRQSLGQGPEFLIYFQGTGAADDSGLPNDRFFAVRPEGSVSTLKIQRTERGDSAVYLCASSPRSSRFDEQYFGPGTRLTVT.

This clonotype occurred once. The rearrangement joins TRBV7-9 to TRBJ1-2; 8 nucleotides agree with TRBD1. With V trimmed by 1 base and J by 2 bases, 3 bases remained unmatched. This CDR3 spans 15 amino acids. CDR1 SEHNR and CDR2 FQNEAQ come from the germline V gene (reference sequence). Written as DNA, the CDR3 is TGTGCCAGCAGCTTAGTGGGACAGGTCAACTATGGCTACACCTTC. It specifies CASSLVGQVNYGYTF.

In DNA, the CDR3 is TGCGCCAGCAGCGGCGGGGGGAGAACTGAAGCTTTCTTT. Its translation is CASSGGGRTEAFF. The chain uses TRBV4-1 and TRBJ1-1; possible D gene TRBD1, 5 bases. CDR3 length: 13 amino acids. Germline assignment: CDR1 MGHRA and CDR2 YSYEKL. Deletions cut 5 bases from V and 5 bases from J, with 12 bases between.

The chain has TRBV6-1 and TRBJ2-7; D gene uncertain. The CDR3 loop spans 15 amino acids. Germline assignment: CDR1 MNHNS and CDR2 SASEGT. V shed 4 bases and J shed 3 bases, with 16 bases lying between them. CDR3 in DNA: TGTGCCAGCAGTGCCCGTCGGGCCACGAGCTACGAGCAGTACTTC. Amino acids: CASSARRATSYEQYF.

The CDR3 DNA follows: TGCAGCGTTGTATCAGAGGCGGACGTAGAGACCCAGTACTTC. It specifies CSVVSEADVETQYF. The J gene is TRBJ2-5, the V gene TRBV29-1; D uncertain. Trimming removed 4 bases from V and 4 bases from J, with 16 bases in between. Germline V gene sequence: CDR1 SQVTM, CDR2 ANQGSEA. This CDR3 comprises 14 residues.

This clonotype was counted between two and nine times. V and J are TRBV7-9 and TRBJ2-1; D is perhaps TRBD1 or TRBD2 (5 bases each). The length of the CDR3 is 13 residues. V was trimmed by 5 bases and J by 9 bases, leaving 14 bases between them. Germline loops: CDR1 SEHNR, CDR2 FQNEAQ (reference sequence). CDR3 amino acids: CASSLGRDLEQFF. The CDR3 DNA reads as TGTGCCAGCAGCCTAGGCCGGGACCTTGAGCAGTTCTTC.

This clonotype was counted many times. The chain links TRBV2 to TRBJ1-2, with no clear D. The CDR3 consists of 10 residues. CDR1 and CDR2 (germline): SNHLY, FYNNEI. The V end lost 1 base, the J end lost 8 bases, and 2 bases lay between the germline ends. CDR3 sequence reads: CASSEGGYTF. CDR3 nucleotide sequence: TGTGCCAGCAGTGAAGGGGGCTACACCTTC.

For the CDR3, the DNA is TGTGCCAGCAGCTCCGGGACAGGGGTACCTGAGCAGTTCTTC. As protein: CASSSGTGVPEQFF. The chain is built from TRBV12-3 or TRBV12-4 and TRBJ2-1; 10 nucleotides line up with TRBD1. With 6 bases clipped from V and 9 bases from J, the junction kept 8 bases outside the gene matches. The CDR3 has 14 residues.

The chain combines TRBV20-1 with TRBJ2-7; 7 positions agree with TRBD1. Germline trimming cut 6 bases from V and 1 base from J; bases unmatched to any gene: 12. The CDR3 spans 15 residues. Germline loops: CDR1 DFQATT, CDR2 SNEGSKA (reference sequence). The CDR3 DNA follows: TGCAGTGCGACCGACAGGGCCTCGTTTTCCTACGAGCAGTACTTC. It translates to CSATDRASFSYEQYF.

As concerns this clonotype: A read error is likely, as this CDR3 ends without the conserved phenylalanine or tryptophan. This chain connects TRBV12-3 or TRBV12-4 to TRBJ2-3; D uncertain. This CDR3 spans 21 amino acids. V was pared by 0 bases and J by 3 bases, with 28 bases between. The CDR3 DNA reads TGTGCCAGCAGTTTAGCGCTAACAGATTTCTCTGAGAAGGTGACGACAGATACGCAGTATTCT. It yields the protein CASSLALTDFSEKVTTDTQYS.

The CDR3 nucleotides read TGTGCCAGCAGCTTTGTCCCCCAGGGTCCCTACGAGCAGTACTTC. Protein: CASSFVPQGPYEQYF. The rearrangement links TRBV7-9 to TRBJ2-7, with D possibly matching TRBD1 (5 bases). CDR1 is SEHNR and CDR2 is FQNEAQ in the germline V gene (reference sequence). V gave up 3 bases and J gave up 2 bases, with 14 bases separating them. The CDR3 extends over 15 amino acids. The full variable domain, with the rest looked up from reference TRBV7-9 and TRBJ2-7, is DTGVSQNPRHKITKRGQNVTFRCDPISEHNRLYWYRQTLGQGPEFLTYFQNEAQLEKSRLLSDRFSAERPKGSFSTLEIQRTEQGDSAMYLCASSFVPQGPYEQYFGPGTRLTVT.